Listed below are T cell receptor beta chains from one sample, sequenced in a study of blood T cell repertoires in COVID-19. The repertoire was sequenced with immunoSEQ multiplex PCR; TCRdb's copy has only in-frame clones and lacks some. Of just over 300,000 clones in the sample, roughly 90% were seen once. The specimen sequenced was peripheral blood. Receptor source: a woman aged 30 to 39 with COVID-19, enrolled during active disease. Both conserved end residues are part of each CDR3. A D gene is named only where the DNA matches it firmly. Expanded clones are given a class, and other clones once, few, many or no size at all.

v_call	j_call	clone_size	d_call	cdr3_nt	cdr3_aa
TRBV10-3	TRBJ1-3	once	NA	TGTGCCATCAGTGCGGGGGGCTCTGGAAACACCATATATTTT	CAISAGGSGNTIYF
TRBV7-8	TRBJ1-5	NA	TRBD1	TGTGCCAGCAGCCCCGGACAGGGAGGTATCAATCAGCCCCAGCATTTT	CASSPGQGGINQPQHF
TRBV4-3	TRBJ1-2	NA	NA	TGCGCCAGCAGCTCAGGGTTCCCAGCCTATGGCTACACCTTC	CASSSGFPAYGYTF
TRBV6-1	TRBJ2-3	NA	NA	TGTGCCAGCAGTGAGATAGCATCACCCGGAGGGAATACGCAGTATTTT	CASSEIASPGGNTQYF
TRBV5-8	TRBJ1-2	NA	NA	TGTGCCAGCAGCTACAGGGTATCAGGTGGCTACACCTTC	CASSYRVSGGYTF
TRBV2	TRBJ1-6	NA	TRBD1	TGTGCCAGCAGTGAACGAAAAGGGGGCCCGTGGTCACCCCTCCACTTT	CASSERKGGPWSPLHF
TRBV9	TRBJ1-2	NA	NA	TGTGCCAGCAGCGTAGAGGCAGGTACCTATGGCTACACCTTC	CASSVEAGTYGYTF
TRBV24-1	TRBJ1-2	NA	TRBD1	TGTGCCACCATGCCCACGTCCGGGACAGGGGGCCTCTATGGCTACACCTTC	CATMPTSGTGGLYGYTF
TRBV7-9	TRBJ1-2	NA	TRBD1	TGTGCCAGCAGCACGGGACAGGGTAACTATGGCTACACCTTC	CASSTGQGNYGYTF
TRBV7-3	TRBJ2-1	NA	TRBD2	TGTGCCAGCAATTTTGGTGGTGAGCGGGGGGATGAGCAGTTCTTC	CASNFGGERGDEQFF
TRBV6-6	TRBJ1-1	once	NA	TGTGCCAGCATGCCGTACAGAGAGAACACTGAAGCTTTCTTT	CASMPYRENTEAFF
TRBV6-2/TRBV6-3	TRBJ1-2	once	NA	TGTGCCAGCAGTTACTCTTATCAGGGAGGAATCCTATCCGGCGGCTACACCTTC	CASSYSYQGGILSGGYTF
TRBV19	TRBJ2-7	NA	NA	TGTGCCAGTAGTTACGAGGTCGGCCTCGGATACGAGCAGTACTTC	CASSYEVGLGYEQYF
TRBV6-6	TRBJ1-2	NA	NA	TGTGCCAGCAGTGACAGCACCAATGGCTACACCTTC	CASSDSTNGYTF
TRBV6-4	TRBJ2-3	once	TRBD2	TGTGCCAGCAGCCCACCTAGCGGTCGCATGGGAACAGATACGCAGTATTTT	CASSPPSGRMGTDTQYF
TRBV27	TRBJ1-6	NA	TRBD1	TGTGCCAGCAGTTTCGAGGGGGCGGATAATTCACCCCTCCACTTT	CASSFEGADNSPLHF
TRBV18	TRBJ2-3	NA	NA	TGTGCCAGCCATTTTCGCACAGATACGCAGTATTTT	CASHFRTDTQYF
TRBV9	TRBJ1-1	NA	NA	TGTGCCAGCAGCGTAGTGGGCAGTAACACTGAAGCTTTCTTT	CASSVVGSNTEAFF
TRBV6-1	TRBJ1-2	NA	NA	TGTGCCAGCAGTGAAGCCGACGACGGGTCCTATGGCTACACCTTC	CASSEADDGSYGYTF
TRBV7-3	TRBJ2-1	NA	TRBD2	TGTGCCAGCAGCCGACGGTTTGGGGGGGATTCCTACAATGAGCAGTTCTTC	CASSRRFGGDSYNEQFF
TRBV20-1	TRBJ2-7	few	TRBD2	TGCAGTGCTAGTGCGGGGGAACCCTACGAGCAGTACTTC	CSASAGEPYEQYF
TRBV18	TRBJ2-1	NA	TRBD2	TGTGCCAGCTCACGGGGACTAGCGGGTATTGAGCAGTTCTTC	CASSRGLAGIEQFF
TRBV7-2	TRBJ1-2	NA	NA	TGTGCCAGCAGCTTAGCCGGGGGGACACTGGATGGCTACACCTTC	CASSLAGGTLDGYTF
TRBV29-1	TRBJ1-1	NA	NA	TGCAGCGTTTTTCAATCGGAGCGTAGGGCTTTCTTT	CSVFQSERRAFF
TRBV5-1	TRBJ2-3	NA	NA	TGCGCCAGCCGCGCCTCGGGGGCAGATACGCAGTATTTT	CASRASGADTQYF
TRBV28	TRBJ1-6	NA	TRBD1	TGTGCCAGCAACCAGGGACAGGGGGCTATTTCACCCCTCCACTTT	CASNQGQGAISPLHF
TRBV2	TRBJ2-2	NA	TRBD2	TGTGCCAGCCTCCTAACCCGTCTAGCGGGGGGAAGGTCTGCCGGGGAGCTGTTTTTT	CASLLTRLAGGRSAGELFF
TRBV19	TRBJ1-2	NA	NA	TGTGCCAGCACGGACAGTAACTATGGCTACACCTTC	CASTDSNYGYTF
TRBV11-3	TRBJ1-5	few	NA	TGTGCCAGCAGCTTATCCAGGAATCAGCCCCAGCATTTT	CASSLSRNQPQHF
TRBV29-1	TRBJ1-1	NA	TRBD1	TGCAGCTCAATCGCTACGGCAGGGGGCACTGAAGCTTTCTTT	CSSIATAGGTEAFF
TRBV5-6	TRBJ1-1	NA	NA	TGTGCCAGCAGCTTGGAGGGGGTTCTATGGATAATGAACACTGAAGCTTTCTTT	CASSLEGVLWIMNTEAFF
TRBV3-1/TRBV3-2	TRBJ2-3	NA	NA	TGTGCCAGCAGCCCCCGCGGTCTAGCAGACTACACAGATACGCAGTATTTT	CASSPRGLADYTDTQYF
TRBV14	TRBJ2-1	NA	TRBD2	TGTGCCAGCAGCACTGGACTAGCGGGGGGGCCGGGAAATGAGCAGTTCTTC	CASSTGLAGGPGNEQFF
TRBV6-1	TRBJ1-6	NA	NA	TGTGCCAGCAGTGAACCTCCAGGGGTTAGGGGCCTCCACTTT	CASSEPPGVRGLHF
TRBV29-1	TRBJ2-1	NA	TRBD1	TGCAGCGGAGGACAGGGGGCCTTCCAAAAAAACTACAATGAGCAGTTCTTC	CSGGQGAFQKNYNEQFF
TRBV7-6	TRBJ1-2	NA	TRBD1	TGTGCCACCGAACAGGGGAACTATGGCTACACCTTC	CATEQGNYGYTF
TRBV14	TRBJ2-3	NA	NA	TGTGCCAGCAGCCAAGGCGCTTCCCCAGATACGCAGTATTTT	CASSQGASPDTQYF
TRBV6-5	TRBJ1-4	NA	NA	TGTGCCAGCAGTTTTCCTCCTTCGTCGGGTATGCGAAAAACTGTTTTT	CASSFPPSSGMRKTVF
TRBV11-2	TRBJ2-2	NA	NA	TGTGCCAGCAGGTTATCGACTAGAGTGGAAACCGGGGAGCTGTTTTTT	CASRLSTRVETGELFF
TRBV5-4	TRBJ2-5	NA	NA	TGTGCCAGCAGCTTGGGGGCTAACCAAGAGACCCAGTACTTC	CASSLGANQETQYF
TRBV2	TRBJ2-5	NA	TRBD2	TGTGCCAGCGGGCGGGGGGGCGGAGAGACCCAGTACTTC	CASGRGGGETQYF
TRBV7-6	TRBJ1-1	NA	TRBD1	TGTGCCAGCAGCCAGGGACAGAACAGTGTCGAAGCTTTCTTT	CASSQGQNSVEAFF
TRBV5-1	TRBJ1-6	NA	TRBD1	TGCGCCAGCAGCTTGTCGGGACAGGGTAATTCACCCCTCCACTTT	CASSLSGQGNSPLHF
TRBV9	TRBJ2-1	NA	TRBD2	TGTGCCAGCAGCGCCCCCGGGACTAGCGTCGGTGAGCAGTTCTTC	CASSAPGTSVGEQFF
TRBV13	TRBJ2-2	NA	TRBD2	TGTGCCAGCAGCTCGGGGGGGTCGGCTGGGACCGGGGAGCTGTTTTTT	CASSSGGSAGTGELFF
TRBV18	TRBJ2-1	NA	NA	TGTGCCAGCTCACTGGACAGTGCGGGTGAGCAGTTCTTC	CASSLDSAGEQFF
TRBV4-1	TRBJ1-4	NA	NA	TGCGCCAGCAGCCAGGAGAGGGGGAATGAAAAACTGTTTTTT	CASSQERGNEKLFF
TRBV6-5	TRBJ2-1	NA	TRBD1	TGTGCCAGCGACAGGGGCGATTACAATGAGCAGTTCTTC	CASDRGDYNEQFF
TRBV7-6	TRBJ1-6	NA	TRBD1	TGTGCCAGCAGCCCAAGGACAGGGGTCGATAATTCACCCCTCCACTTT	CASSPRTGVDNSPLHF
TRBV30	TRBJ1-1	once	NA	TGTGCCTGGAAGCGGTTAACTGAAGCTTTCTTT	CAWKRLTEAFF
TRBV5-1	TRBJ1-2	few	TRBD1	TGCGCCAGCAGCTTGGTACAGGGGAATGATGGCTACACCTTC	CASSLVQGNDGYTF
TRBV4-2	TRBJ2-1	NA	NA	TGTGCCAGCAGCCAAGATCCCAGCAATGAGCAGTTCTTC	CASSQDPSNEQFF
TRBV6-5	TRBJ2-3	NA	NA	TGTGCCAGCATGGTCTCGTGGAGTTCAGATACGCAGTATTTT	CASMVSWSSDTQYF
TRBV2	TRBJ2-5	NA	NA	TGTGCCAGCAGTGAACTCGGGCTCAGGGGACGGGAGACCCAGTACTTC	CASSELGLRGRETQYF
TRBV7-2	TRBJ1-4	NA	NA	TGTGCCAGCAGCAAAGAGGGATATGGAAAACTGTTTTTT	CASSKEGYGKLFF
TRBV24-1	TRBJ1-1	NA	NA	TGTGCCACCAGTGATTCGAGGTCGGGGAACACTGAAGCTTTCTTT	CATSDSRSGNTEAFF
TRBV3-1/TRBV3-2	TRBJ1-2	NA	TRBD1	TGTGCCAGCAGGTTGCAGGGGGCGGACGGCTACACCTTC	CASRLQGADGYTF
TRBV5-1	TRBJ2-7	NA	NA	TGCGCCAGCAGCTTGGCCTCCGGGACTTGGATCTACGAGCAGTACTTC	CASSLASGTWIYEQYF
TRBV3-1/TRBV3-2	TRBJ1-2	NA	TRBD1	TGTGCCAGCAGCCCCCGGACAGGGAGGAACTATGGCTACACCTTC	CASSPRTGRNYGYTF
TRBV6-1	TRBJ2-3	NA	TRBD2	TGTGCCAGCAGTGAAGACGTTGGAGCGGGGGGCCCAGATACGCAGTATTTT	CASSEDVGAGGPDTQYF